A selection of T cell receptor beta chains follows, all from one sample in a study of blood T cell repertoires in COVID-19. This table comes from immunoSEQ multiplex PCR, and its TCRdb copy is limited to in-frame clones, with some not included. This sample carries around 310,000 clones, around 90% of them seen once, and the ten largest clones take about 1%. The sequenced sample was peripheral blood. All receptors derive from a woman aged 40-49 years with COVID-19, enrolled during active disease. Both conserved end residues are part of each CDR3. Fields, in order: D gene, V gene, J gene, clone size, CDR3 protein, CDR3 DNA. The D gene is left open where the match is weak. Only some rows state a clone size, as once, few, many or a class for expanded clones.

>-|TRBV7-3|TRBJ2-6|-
CASSSYPRHLTFSGANVLTF
TGTGCCAGCAGCTCCTACCCGAGACACCTTACCTTCTCTGGGGCCAACGTCCTGACTTTC
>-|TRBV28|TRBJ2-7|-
CASSLFVREQYF
TGTGCCAGCAGTTTATTCGTGAGGGAGCAGTACTTC
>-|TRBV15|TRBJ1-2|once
CATSRDQEANYGYTF
TGTGCCACCAGCAGAGATCAGGAGGCGAACTATGGCTACACCTTC
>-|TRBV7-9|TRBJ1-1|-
CASSLGRSPNTEAFF
TGTGCCAGCAGCTTAGGGAGGTCCCCGAACACTGAAGCTTTCTTT
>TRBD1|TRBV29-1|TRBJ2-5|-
CSAYGTGQETQYF
TGCAGCGCATACGGGACAGGGCAGGAGACCCAGTACTTC
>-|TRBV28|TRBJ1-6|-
CASSFPRGADSPLHF
TGTGCCAGCAGTTTCCCGCGGGGGGCTGATTCACCCCTCCACTTT
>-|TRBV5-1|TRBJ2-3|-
CASSSQGTDTQYF
TGCGCCAGCAGCTCCCAGGGCACAGATACGCAGTATTTT
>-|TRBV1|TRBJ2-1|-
CTTRGLAGLSSYNEQFF
TGCACCACCAGGGGACTAGCGGGTTTGAGCTCCTACAATGAGCAGTTCTTC
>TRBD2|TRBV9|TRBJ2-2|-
CASSVPRGAGGPGTGELFF
TGTGCCAGCAGCGTTCCTCGAGGAGCGGGGGGGCCGGGCACCGGGGAGCTGTTTTTT
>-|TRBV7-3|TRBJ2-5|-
CASSPLPGDQETQYF
TGTGCCAGCAGCCCACTACCGGGGGACCAAGAGACCCAGTACTTC
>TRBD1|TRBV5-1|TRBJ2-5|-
CASSFVPGGAETQYF
TGCGCCAGCAGCTTCGTACCAGGGGGCGCGGAGACCCAGTACTTC
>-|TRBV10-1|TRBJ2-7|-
CASGRTAPSLHYEQYF
TGCGCCAGCGGAAGGACAGCACCTTCTCTACACTACGAGCAGTACTTC
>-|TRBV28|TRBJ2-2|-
CASSFLGRTGSGTGELFF
TGTGCCAGCAGTTTCCTGGGTAGGACTGGGAGCGGTACCGGGGAGCTGTTTTTT
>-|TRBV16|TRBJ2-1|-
CASSLASFADEQFF
TGTGCCAGCAGCCTAGCGTCGTTTGCGGACGAGCAGTTCTTC
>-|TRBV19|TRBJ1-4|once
CASRSSGGASGEKLFF
TGTGCCAGTAGATCGTCCGGGGGGGCATCGGGTGAAAAACTGTTTTTT
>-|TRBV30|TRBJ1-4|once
CAWSPGQGIGKLFF
TGTGCCTGGAGCCCTGGGCAGGGGATTGGAAAACTGTTTTTT
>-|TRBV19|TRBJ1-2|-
CASSPTGDTYGYTF
TGTGCCAGTAGTCCTACAGGAGACACCTATGGCTACACCTTC
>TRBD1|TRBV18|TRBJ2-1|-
CASLTDRVNEQFF
TGTGCCAGTTTGACCGACAGGGTCAATGAGCAGTTCTTC
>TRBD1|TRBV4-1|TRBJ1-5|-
CASSQVVGQAGNQPQHF
TGCGCCAGCAGCCAAGTTGTGGGACAGGCGGGCAATCAGCCCCAGCATTTT
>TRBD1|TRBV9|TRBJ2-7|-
CASSAPGTEGSYEQYF
TGTGCCAGCAGCGCTCCCGGGACAGAGGGCTCCTACGAGCAGTACTTC
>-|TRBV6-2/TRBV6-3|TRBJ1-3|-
CASSYSTPGSGNTIYF
TGTGCCAGCAGTTACTCGACCCCAGGCTCTGGAAACACCATATATTTT
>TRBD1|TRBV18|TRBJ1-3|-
CASSLDRTGNTIYF
TGTGCCAGCTCCCTGGACAGGACTGGAAACACCATATATTTT
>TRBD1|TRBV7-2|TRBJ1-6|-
CASSLAGQGDGSPLHF
TGTGCCAGCAGCTTAGCAGGACAGGGTGACGGTTCACCCCTCCACTTT
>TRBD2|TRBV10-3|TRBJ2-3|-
CAISESRLGGGDTQYF
TGTGCCATCAGTGAGTCTAGACTAGGCGGGGGGGATACGCAGTATTTT
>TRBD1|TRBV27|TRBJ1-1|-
CASSLQGQGNTEAFF
TGTGCCAGCAGTTTACAAGGACAGGGAAACACTGAAGCTTTCTTT
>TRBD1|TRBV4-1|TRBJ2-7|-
CASSLSRPGTGAYEQYF
TGCGCCAGCAGCCTTTCCCGACCCGGGACAGGGGCTTACGAGCAGTACTTC
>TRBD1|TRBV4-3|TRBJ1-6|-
CASSQEGTGLNSPLHF
TGCGCCAGCAGCCAAGAAGGGACAGGACTAAATTCACCCCTCCACTTT
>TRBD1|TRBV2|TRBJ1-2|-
CASSEAGDRGNYGYTF
TGTGCCAGCAGTGAAGCGGGGGACAGGGGGAACTATGGCTACACCTTC
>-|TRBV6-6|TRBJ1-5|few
CASSYVGVSQPQHF
TGTGCCAGCAGTTACGTAGGGGTAAGTCAGCCCCAGCATTTT
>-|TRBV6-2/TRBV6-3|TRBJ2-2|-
CASSYPGGTATNTGELFF
TGTGCCAGCAGTTACCCGGGAGGGACAGCAACGAACACCGGGGAGCTGTTTTTT
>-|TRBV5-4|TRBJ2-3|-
CASSLRWRGYTDTQYF
TGTGCCAGCAGCTTGAGGTGGAGGGGCTACACAGATACGCAGTATTTT
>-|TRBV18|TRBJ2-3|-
CASSPKGGAGADTQYF
TGTGCCAGCTCACCAAAAGGCGGGGCCGGAGCAGATACGCAGTATTTT
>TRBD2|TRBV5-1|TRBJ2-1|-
CASSVSLAGAPNEQFF
TGCGCCAGCAGCGTATCACTAGCGGGAGCGCCCAATGAGCAGTTCTTC
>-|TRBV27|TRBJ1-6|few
CASSYISAYNSPLHF
TGTGCCAGCAGCTATATAAGCGCCTATAATTCACCCCTCCACTTT
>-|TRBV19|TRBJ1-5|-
CASSTMTVSNQPQHF
TGTGCCAGCAGTACGATGACAGTTAGCAATCAGCCCCAGCATTTT
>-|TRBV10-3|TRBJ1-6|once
CAISNGPVGIDSPLHF
TGTGCCATCAGTAATGGGCCAGTGGGTATAGATTCACCCCTCCACTTT
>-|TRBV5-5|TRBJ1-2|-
CASSLAENYGYTF
TGTGCCAGCAGCTTGGCTGAGAACTATGGCTACACCTTC
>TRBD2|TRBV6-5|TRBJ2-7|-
CASSSGLAGANEQYF
TGTGCCAGCAGCTCCGGACTGGCGGGAGCCAACGAGCAGTACTTC
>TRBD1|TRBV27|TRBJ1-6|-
CASSPKAGTGRIGSPLHF
TGTGCCAGCAGTCCAAAAGCTGGGACAGGGAGGATAGGCTCACCCCTCCACTTT
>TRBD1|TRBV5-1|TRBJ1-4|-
CASKVDRGQEKLFF
TGCGCCAGCAAAGTGGACAGGGGGCAGGAAAAACTGTTTTTT
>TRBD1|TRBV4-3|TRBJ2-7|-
CASSPNRGTYEQYF
TGCGCCAGCAGCCCAAACAGGGGAACCTACGAGCAGTACTTC
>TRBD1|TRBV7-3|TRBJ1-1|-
CASSSLGQGKNTEAFF
TGTGCCAGCAGCTCTTTAGGACAGGGAAAGAACACTGAAGCTTTCTTT
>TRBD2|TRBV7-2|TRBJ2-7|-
CASSLRTSGSWQYF
TGTGCCAGCAGCCTCCGGACTAGCGGGAGTTGGCAGTACTTC
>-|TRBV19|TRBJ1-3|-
CASSMGRAGNTIYF
TGTGCCAGTAGTATGGGGAGAGCTGGAAACACCATATATTTT
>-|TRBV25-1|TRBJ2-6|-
CASGLGAGSGANVLTF
TGTGCCAGCGGGTTGGGGGCGGGCTCTGGGGCCAACGTCCTGACTTTC